The text below deals with one T cell receptor (beta chain). Its antigen is not identified. This record comes from a study of radiotherapy plus CTLA-4 blockade in lung cancer. Overall study: For 15% to 20% of patients, objective responses occurred, and approximately 31% had disease control.

CDR3 length equals 16 residues. V lost 6 bases and J lost 4; bases outside the gene matches: 12. Per germline, CDR1 SEHNR and CDR2 FQNEAQ (reference sequence). TCRdb's table, derived via immunoSEQ multiplex PCR, lists solely in-frame clones and lacks some. The sample holds 80,000 or so clones, 78% seen once. General observations from the study: Strongest reported response predictors: early blood clone changes and post-radiation interferon-beta. An expansion of tumor-derived TCR clones occurred in blood after radiotherapy plus ipilimumab.

The sample here was peripheral blood, taken from a patient treated with radiotherapy plus ipilimumab. The rearrangement joins TRBV7-9 to TRBJ2-1, with 7 bases matching TRBD1. This clonotype was sampled from a human donor with non-small cell lung cancer whose response to radiotherapy plus ipilimumab could not be evaluated. Some clones in this sample may be carry-over from other donors' samples. CDR3 sequence: CASRPIGTAPYNEQFF. The CDR3 region has the DNA TGTGCCAGCAGACCTATCGGGACAGCCCCTTACAATGAGCAGTTCTTC.